These 29 T cell receptor beta chains were all obtained from the same sample, sequenced in a study of blood T cell repertoires in COVID-19. TCRdb's copy holds only in-frame clones and misses some; the assay was immunoSEQ multiplex PCR. The table has some 300,000 clones, over 80% seen once; the top ten hold around 5.8%. The sample comprised peripheral blood. These receptor sequences come from a woman aged 45-59 years with COVID-19, enrolled during active disease.

The rearrangement joins TRBV18 to TRBJ2-7, with 13 bases matching TRBD2. Germline loops: CDR1 KGHSH, CDR2 LQKENI. The J segment lost 3 bases and the V segment lost 5 bases, leaving 4 bases of the junction unmatched. This CDR3 is 15 amino acids long. The CDR3 protein is CASSSGTSGIYEQYF. The CDR3 DNA reads as TGTGCCAGCTCATCAGGGACTAGCGGGATCTACGAGCAGTACTTC.

The V gene is TRBV19, the J gene TRBJ2-7, with a possible D match to TRBD1 (6 bases). The V end lost 1 base, the J end lost 5 bases, and 9 bases lay between the germline ends. Germline V CDR1 and CDR2: LNHDA, SQIVND (reference sequence). The CDR3 runs to 13 residues. The CDR3 bases are TGTGCCAGTAGTATAGCTTACAGGGACGAGCAGTACTTC. Its translation is CASSIAYRDEQYF.

The chain recombines TRBV12-3 or TRBV12-4 with TRBJ2-1; D call uncertain. CDR3 length: 13 residues. Trimming shortened V by 6 bases and J by 0 bases, and 6 bases separated the two germline ends. The CDR3 reads CASRFSSYNEQFF. The CDR3 coding sequence is TGTGCCAGCAGGTTTAGCTCCTACAATGAGCAGTTCTTC.

This clone was picked up a small number of times. J is TRBJ1-1 and V is TRBV5-6; D gene unclear. This CDR3 is built from 12 residues. Germline assignment: CDR1 SGHDT and CDR2 YYEEEE. The CDR3 sequence is CTSSSHRTEAFF. For the CDR3, the DNA is TGTACAAGCAGCAGTCATCGGACTGAAGCTTTCTTT.

The chain has TRBV19 and TRBJ1-2, with D tentatively TRBD1 (5 bases). The V and J ends lost 5 bases and 2 bases respectively, with 18 bases between them. Looked up from germline, CDR1 is LNHDA and CDR2 is SQIVND (reference sequence). CDR3 length: 16 residues. The CDR3 protein is CASSPEPGNFNYGYTF. In DNA form, the CDR3 reads TGTGCCAGTAGTCCAGAACCAGGGAATTTCAACTATGGCTACACCTTC.

This chain connects TRBV5-8 to TRBJ2-7, with D perhaps matching TRBD2 (5 bases). Germline assignment: CDR1 SGHTS and CDR2 YDEGEE. CDR3 length equals 16 residues. V shed 6 bases and J shed 4 bases, with 23 bases lying between them. CDR3 sequence (DNA): TGTGCCAGCAACCTTAATCCGGGAACAGATGCTTACGAGCAGTACTTC. It specifies CASNLNPGTDAYEQYF. The full variable domain, rest sourced from reference TRBV5-8 and TRBJ2-7, is EAGVTQSPTHLIKTRGQQATLRCSPISGHTSVYWYQQALGLGLQFLLWYDEGEERNRGNFPPRFSGRQFPNYSSELNVNALELEDSALYLCASNLNPGTDAYEQYFGPGTRLTVT.

The chain has TRBV7-2 and TRBJ1-2, with a possible D match to TRBD1 (5 bases). Trimming pared 6 bases from V and 2 bases from J, leaving 13 bases between. This CDR3 is built from 14 residues. Germline-derived CDR1 and CDR2 are SGHTA and FQGNSA. The CDR3 bases are TGTGCCAGCAGGAGTTTAGGGGTCAACTATGGCTACACCTTC. Protein product: CASRSLGVNYGYTF.

This chain connects TRBV6-5 to TRBJ1-5; D is perhaps TRBD1 (5 bases). V was clipped by 6 bases and J by 0 bases, with 9 bases between them. The CDR3 length is 14 residues. Looked up from germline, CDR1 is MNHEY and CDR2 is SVGAGI. CDR3 nucleotide sequence: TGTGCCAGCAGACGACAGAATAGCAATCAGCCCCAGCATTTT. Translating gives CASRRQNSNQPQHF.

This clone was observed a few times. The chain joins TRBV28 to TRBJ1-6, with 9 bases lining up with TRBD1. Trimming removed 5 bases from V and 7 bases from J; junction bases left unmatched: 6. The CDR3 contains 15 residues. The germline gives CDR1 MDHEN, CDR2 SYDVKM. The CDR3 bases are TGTGCCAGCAGTCTCCCGGGACAGGGAAATTCACCCCTCCACTTT. It translates to CASSLPGQGNSPLHF.

The chain uses TRBV30 and TRBJ1-3, with 7 bases identical to TRBD1. Germline CDR1 GTSNPN, CDR2 SVGIG (reference sequence). The ends lost 0 bases at V and 6 bases at J; junction bases unmatched: 5. The CDR3 has 14 residues. For the CDR3, the DNA is TGTGCCTGGAGTGTTTTGGGACAGTCAAACACCATATATTTT. It translates to CAWSVLGQSNTIYF. The whole variable domain, filled in from reference TRBV30 and TRBJ1-3, reads SQTIHQWPATLVQPVGSPLSLECTVEGTSNPNLYWYRQAAGRGLQLLFYSVGIGQISSEVPQNLSASRPQDRQFILSSKKLLLSDSGFYLCAWSVLGQSNTIYFGEGSWLTVV.

The V call is TRBV6-2 or TRBV6-3, the J call TRBJ2-2; the D gene is possibly TRBD1 (6 bases). V gave up 5 bases and J gave up 5 bases, with 9 bases separating them. Looked up from germline, CDR1 is MNHEY and CDR2 is SVGEGT. There are 13 residues in the CDR3. The CDR3: CASSRTGTGELFF. CDR3 DNA: TGTGCCAGCAGTCGTACAGGGACCGGGGAGCTGTTTTTT.

This sequence joins TRBV19 and TRBJ2-1; D not resolved. Between the trimmed V and J ends, which lost 5 bases and 0 bases, there was a span of 8 bases. The CDR3 runs to 14 residues. Germline V gene data show CDR1 as LNHDA and CDR2 as SQIVND (reference sequence). The CDR3 DNA follows: TGTGCCAGTAGTTCTTTTAGCTCCTACAATGAGCAGTTCTTC. Encoded protein: CASSSFSSYNEQFF.

CDR3 amino acids: CATSDSRENFNEQFF. CDR3 in DNA: TGTGCCACCAGTGATTCACGGGAGAACTTCAATGAGCAGTTCTTC. This chain joins TRBV24-1 and TRBJ2-1; D is perhaps TRBD2 (6 bases). Germline V gives CDR1 KGHDR, CDR2 SFDVKD. V was cut by 2 bases and J by 6 bases, with 13 bases left in between. CDR3 length: 15 residues.

The V and J genes are TRBV6-5 and TRBJ2-2, with D possibly TRBD2 on 6 matching bases. V was cut by 6 bases and J by 3 bases, with 11 bases left in between. The CDR3 is made up of 14 amino acids. Germline V lookup: CDR1 MNHEY, CDR2 SVGAGI. The CDR3 sequence: CASRDWGDTGELFF. The CDR3 DNA reads TGTGCCAGCAGAGACTGGGGGGACACCGGGGAGCTGTTTTTT.

The V call is TRBV5-4, the J call TRBJ2-3, with 13 bases that match TRBD2. The trim removed 4 bases at V and 2 bases at J, leaving 7 bases unmatched. CDR3 length: 17 residues. Germline V CDR1 and CDR2: SGHNT, YYREEE (reference sequence). The CDR3, as DNA: TGTGCCAGCAGCCCGCGGACTAGCGGGAGAATCACAGATACGCAGTATTTT. This sequence encodes CASSPRTSGRITDTQYF. The whole variable domain, remainder taken from reference TRBV5-4 and TRBJ2-3, is ETGVTQSPTHLIKTRGQQVTLRCSSQSGHNTVSWYQQALGQGPQFIFQYYREEENGRGNFPPRFSGLQFPNYSSELNVNALELDDSALYLCASSPRTSGRITDTQYFGPGTRLTVL.

The chain uses TRBV27 and TRBJ1-2; 9 nucleotides line up with TRBD1. In germline, CDR1 is MNHEY, CDR2 SMNVEV (reference sequence). The CDR3 has 13 residues. The J segment lost 3 bases and the V segment lost 9 bases, leaving 5 bases of the junction unmatched. In DNA, the CDR3 is TGTGCCAGTACAAGACAGGGGGACTATGGCTACACCTTC. Protein: CASTRQGDYGYTF.

This chain connects TRBV30 to TRBJ2-1; 9 nucleotides align to TRBD2. From germline, CDR1 is GTSNPN and CDR2 SVGIG (reference sequence). V was pared by 3 bases and J by 0 bases, with 15 bases of the junction left unmatched. This CDR3 has 19 residues. The CDR3 reads CAWSAPSGGLGVSYNEQFF. CDR3 DNA sequence: TGTGCCTGGAGCGCACCGAGCGGGGGGCTGGGGGTCTCCTACAATGAGCAGTTCTTC.

This chain uses TRBV6-5 with TRBJ2-5, with D unresolved. Germline V lookup: CDR1 MNHEY, CDR2 SVGAGI. The CDR3 totals 13 residues. Trimming shortened V by 2 bases and J by 5 bases, and 9 bases separated the two germline ends. The CDR3, as DNA: TGTGCCAGCAGTTACATACCTACCGAGACCCAGTACTTC. This gives the protein CASSYIPTETQYF.

The V call is TRBV7-9, the J call TRBJ1-5; TRBD1 matches at 8 bases. The germline V gene encodes CDR1 SEHNR and CDR2 FQNEAQ (reference sequence). V lost 5 bases, J lost 4 bases, and 7 bases stayed unmatched. This CDR3 is 15 amino acids long. The CDR3 protein is CASSGGQAENQPQHF. In DNA form, the CDR3 reads TGTGCCAGCAGCGGGGGACAGGCGGAGAATCAGCCCCAGCATTTT.

As to this clone: The same CDR3 also results from other DNA sequences found in this sample. The genes are TRBV24-1 and TRBJ2-2; TRBD2 is a possible D gene (6 bases). This CDR3 spans 18 amino acids. Germline V gene lookup returns CDR1 KGHDR and CDR2 SFDVKD. V shed 4 bases and J shed 5 bases, with 22 bases lying between them. CDR3 protein: CATSDHRDSNLVTGELFF. The CDR3 DNA reads TGTGCCACCAGTGACCACCGGGACTCAAATTTGGTAACCGGGGAGCTGTTTTTT.

In the case of this clone: Other nucleotide sequences in the sample specify the same CDR3. This chain joins TRBV29-1 and TRBJ2-3; D is possibly TRBD2 (6 bases). The CDR3 consists of 13 residues. The V gene lost 4 bases and the J gene lost 0 bases, with 8 bases spanning the gap. Germline-derived CDR1 and CDR2 are SQVTM and ANQGSEA. CDR3 DNA: TGCAGCGTTGCCCGGGGGAGCACAGATACGCAGTATTTT. Translation gives CSVARGSTDTQYF.

V and J are TRBV14 and TRBJ2-2; possible D gene TRBD2, 6 bases. V was cut by 1 base and J by 1 base, with 7 bases left in between. CDR1 and CDR2 from the germline V gene are SGHDN and FVKESK. The length of the CDR3 is 15 residues. CDR3 residues: CASSQARENTGELFF. The CDR3 DNA follows: TGTGCCAGCAGCCAAGCGCGGGAGAACACCGGGGAGCTGTTTTTT.

There are a few counts of this clone. V gene TRBV30 combines with J gene TRBJ1-2; 9 nucleotides line up with TRBD1. Germline-derived CDR1 and CDR2 are GTSNPN and SVGIG (reference sequence). After removal of 2 bases from V and 8 bases from J, the junction contained 6 bases not matched to a gene. The CDR3 consists of 13 residues. CDR3 DNA: TGTGCCTGGAGTATAGGGACAGGGAGAGGCTACACCTTC. Its protein product is CAWSIGTGRGYTF.

The chain has TRBV18 and TRBJ1-6; TRBD1 might be the D (5 bases). The CDR3 extends over 15 amino acids. Trimming cost V 2 bases and J 7 bases, with 12 bases left between them. Germline V gene sequence: CDR1 KGHSH, CDR2 LQKENI. The CDR3 is CASSPDQGGNSPLHF. The CDR3, as DNA: TGTGCCAGCTCACCAGATCAGGGAGGGAATTCACCCCTCCACTTT. Based on the CDR3 plus reference TRBV18 and TRBJ1-6, the full variable domain is NAGVMQNPRHLVRRRGQEARLRCSPMKGHSHVYWYRQLPEEGLKFMVYLQKENIIDESGMPKERFSAEFPKEGPSILRIQQVVRGDSAAYFCASSPDQGGNSPLHFGNGTRLTVT.

This clone was seen a handful of times. The chain is built from TRBV2 and TRBJ1-2; D may be TRBD1 (5 bases). With 6 bases removed from V and 0 bases from J, the gap between germline ends came to 11 bases. CDR1 SNHLY and CDR2 FYNNEI come from the germline V gene. The CDR3 runs to 14 residues. DNA for the CDR3: TGTGCCAGCAGAGCCCGGGACTCTAACTATGGCTACACCTTC. Translated, it gives CASRARDSNYGYTF. Using reference TRBV2 and TRBJ1-2 for the parts outside the CDR3, the full variable domain is EPEVTQTPSHQVTQMGQEVILRCVPISNHLYFYWYRQILGQKVEFLVSFYNNEISEKSEIFDDQFSVERPDGSNFTLKIRSTKLEDSAMYFCASRARDSNYGYTFGSGTRLTVV.

The chain uses TRBV6-5 and TRBJ2-5, with 14 bases aligning to TRBD2. Germline-derived CDR1 and CDR2 are MNHEY and SVGAGI. V lost 0 bases, J lost 5 bases, and 2 bases stayed unmatched. There are 16 residues in the CDR3. CDR3 in DNA: TGTGCCAGCAGTTACTCCTGGACTAGCGGGAGGGAGACCCAGTACTTC. It yields the protein CASSYSWTSGRETQYF.

This sequence joins TRBV20-1 and TRBJ1-1; no reliable D call. The V gene lost 6 bases and the J gene lost 6 bases, with 14 bases spanning the gap. The CDR3 extends over 12 amino acids. The V gene's germline CDR1 is DFQATT and CDR2 SNEGSKA (reference sequence). As DNA, the CDR3 is TGCAGTGCCAGTCGGGGTGGCGCTGAAGCTTTCTTT. It codes for CSASRGGAEAFF.

V and J are TRBV6-6 and TRBJ2-7, with D possibly TRBD1 on 6 matching bases. In germline, CDR1 is MNHNY, CDR2 SVGAGI (reference sequence). V dropped 5 bases and J dropped 0 bases, with 11 bases sitting between them. The length of the CDR3 is 14 residues. CDR3 sequence: CASSRTELSYEQYF. The CDR3 region has the DNA TGTGCCAGCAGTAGGACAGAACTCTCCTACGAGCAGTACTTC.

The gene calls are TRBV29-1 and TRBJ2-7, with D unresolved. The germline CDR1 and CDR2 sequences are SQVTM and ANQGSEA. Deletions cut 0 bases from V and 5 bases from J, with 8 bases between. This CDR3 is built from 12 residues. The CDR3 is CSVEDLSDEQYF. The CDR3 bases are TGCAGCGTTGAAGATCTGTCGGACGAGCAGTACTTC.